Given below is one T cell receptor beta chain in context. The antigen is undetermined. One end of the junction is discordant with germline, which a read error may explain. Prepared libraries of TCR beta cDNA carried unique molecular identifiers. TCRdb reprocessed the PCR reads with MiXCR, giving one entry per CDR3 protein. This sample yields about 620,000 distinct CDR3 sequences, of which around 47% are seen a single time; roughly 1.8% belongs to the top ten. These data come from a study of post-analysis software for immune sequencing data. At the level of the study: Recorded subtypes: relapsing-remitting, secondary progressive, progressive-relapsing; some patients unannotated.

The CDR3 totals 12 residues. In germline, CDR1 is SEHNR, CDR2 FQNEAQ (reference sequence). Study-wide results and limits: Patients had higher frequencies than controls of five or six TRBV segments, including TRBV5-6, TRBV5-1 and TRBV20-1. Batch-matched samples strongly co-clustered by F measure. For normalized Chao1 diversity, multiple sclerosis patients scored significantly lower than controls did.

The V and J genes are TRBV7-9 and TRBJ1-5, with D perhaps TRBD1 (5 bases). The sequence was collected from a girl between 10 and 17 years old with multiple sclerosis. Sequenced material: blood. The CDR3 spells CASSGGGQPQHF. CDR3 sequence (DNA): TGTGCTAGCAGCGGGGGTGGTCAGCCCCAGCATTTT.